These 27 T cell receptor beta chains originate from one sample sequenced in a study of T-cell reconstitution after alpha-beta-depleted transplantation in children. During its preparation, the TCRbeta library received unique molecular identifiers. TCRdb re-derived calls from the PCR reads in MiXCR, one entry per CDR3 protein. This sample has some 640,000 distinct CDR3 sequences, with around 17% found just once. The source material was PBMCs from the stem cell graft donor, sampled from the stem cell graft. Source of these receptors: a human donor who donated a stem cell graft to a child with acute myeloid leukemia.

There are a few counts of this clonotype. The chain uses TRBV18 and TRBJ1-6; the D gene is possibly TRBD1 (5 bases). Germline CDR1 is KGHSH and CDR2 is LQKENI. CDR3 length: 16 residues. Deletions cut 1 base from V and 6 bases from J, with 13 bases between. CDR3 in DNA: TGTGCCAGCTCACCACGTAGGCCGGACACTAATTCACCCCTCCACTTT. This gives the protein CASSPRRPDTNSPLHF.

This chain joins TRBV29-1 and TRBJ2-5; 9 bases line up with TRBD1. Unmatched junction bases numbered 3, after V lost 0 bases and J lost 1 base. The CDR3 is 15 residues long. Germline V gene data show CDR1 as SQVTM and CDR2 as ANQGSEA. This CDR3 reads CSVEDPDRGQETQYF. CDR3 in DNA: TGCAGCGTTGAAGACCCGGACAGGGGCCAAGAGACCCAGTACTTC. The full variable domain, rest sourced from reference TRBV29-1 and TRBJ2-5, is SAVISQKPSRDICQRGTSLTIQCQVDSQVTMMFWYRQQPGQSLTLIATANQGSEATYESGFVIDKFPISRPNLTFSTLTVSNMSPEDSSIYLCSVEDPDRGQETQYFGPGTRLLVL.

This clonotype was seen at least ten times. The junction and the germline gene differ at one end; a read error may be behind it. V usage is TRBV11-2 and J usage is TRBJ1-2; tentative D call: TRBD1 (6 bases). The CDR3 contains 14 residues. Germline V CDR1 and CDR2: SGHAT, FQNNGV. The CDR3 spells CASSLGRGLRGYTF. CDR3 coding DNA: TGTGCCAGCAGTTTAGGGAGGGGGTTGCGAGGCTACACCTTC. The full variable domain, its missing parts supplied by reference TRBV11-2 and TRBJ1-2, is EAGVAQSPRYKIIEKRQSVAFWCNPISGHATLYWYQQILGQGPKLLIQFQNNGVVDDSQLPKDRFSAERLKGVDSTLKIQPAKLEDSAVYLCASSLGRGLRGYTFGSGTRLTVV.

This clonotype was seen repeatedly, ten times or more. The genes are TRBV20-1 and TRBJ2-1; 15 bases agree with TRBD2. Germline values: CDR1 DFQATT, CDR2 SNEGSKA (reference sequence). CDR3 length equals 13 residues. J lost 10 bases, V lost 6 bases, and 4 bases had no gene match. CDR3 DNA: TGCAGTGCGAGGACTAGCGGGGGGGGAGAGCAGTTCTTC. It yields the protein CSARTSGGGEQFF.

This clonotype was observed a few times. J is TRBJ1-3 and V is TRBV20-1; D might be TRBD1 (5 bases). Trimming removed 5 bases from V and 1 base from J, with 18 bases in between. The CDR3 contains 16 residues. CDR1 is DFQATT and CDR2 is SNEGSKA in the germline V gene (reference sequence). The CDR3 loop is CSASHDSLISGNTIYF. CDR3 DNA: TGCAGTGCTTCCCACGACAGCCTGATTTCTGGAAACACCATATATTTT.

The CDR3 here is CASSLLAGSSSYNEQFF. The CDR3 coding sequence is TGTGCCAGCAGCTTACTAGCGGGGTCGTCCTCCTACAATGAGCAGTTCTTC. The gene calls are TRBV7-2 and TRBJ2-1; 9 bases line up with TRBD2. Germline V lookup: CDR1 SGHTA, CDR2 FQGNSA. J gave up 0 bases and V 2 bases, and 5 bases lay outside the gene matches. The CDR3 has 17 residues. The full variable domain, in which reference TRBV7-2 and TRBJ2-1 provide the parts outside the CDR3, is GAGVSQSPSNKVTEKGKDVELRCDPISGHTALYWYRQSLGQGLEFLIYFQGNSAPDKSGLPSDRFSAERTGGSVSTLTIQRTQQEDSAVYLCASSLLAGSSSYNEQFFGPGTRLTVL.

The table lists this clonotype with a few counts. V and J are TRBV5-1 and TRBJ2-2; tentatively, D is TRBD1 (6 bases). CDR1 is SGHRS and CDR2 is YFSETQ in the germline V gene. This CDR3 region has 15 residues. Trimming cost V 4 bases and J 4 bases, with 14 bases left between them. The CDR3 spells CASSPTGFGTGELFF. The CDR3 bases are TGCGCCAGCAGCCCCACAGGGTTCGGCACCGGGGAGCTGTTTTTT.

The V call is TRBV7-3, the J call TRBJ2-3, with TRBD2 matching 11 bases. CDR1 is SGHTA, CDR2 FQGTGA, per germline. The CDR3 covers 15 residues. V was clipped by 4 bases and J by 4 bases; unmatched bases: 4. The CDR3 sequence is CASSSQGLAADTQYF. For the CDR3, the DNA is TGTGCCAGCAGCTCGCAGGGACTAGCGGCAGATACGCAGTATTTT.

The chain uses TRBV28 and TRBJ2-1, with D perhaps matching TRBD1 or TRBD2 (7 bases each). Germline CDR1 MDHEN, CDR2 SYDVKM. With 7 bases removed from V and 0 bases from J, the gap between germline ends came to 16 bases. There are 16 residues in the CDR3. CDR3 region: CASTPPRGGSYNEQFF. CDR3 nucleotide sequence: TGTGCCAGCACTCCCCCCAGGGGGGGCTCCTACAATGAGCAGTTCTTC.

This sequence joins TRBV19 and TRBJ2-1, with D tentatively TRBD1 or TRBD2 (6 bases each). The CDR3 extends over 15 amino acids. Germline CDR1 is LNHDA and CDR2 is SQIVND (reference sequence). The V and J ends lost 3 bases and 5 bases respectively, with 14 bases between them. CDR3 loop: CASSIVGGRNNEQFF. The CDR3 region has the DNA TGTGCCAGTAGTATTGTAGGGGGGCGCAACAATGAGCAGTTCTTC.

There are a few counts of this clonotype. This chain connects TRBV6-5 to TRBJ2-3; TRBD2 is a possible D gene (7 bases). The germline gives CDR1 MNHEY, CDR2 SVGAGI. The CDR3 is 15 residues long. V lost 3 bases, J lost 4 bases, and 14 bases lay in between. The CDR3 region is CASSYGGGRADTQYF. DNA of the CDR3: TGTGCCAGCAGTTATGGAGGGGGGAGGGCAGATACGCAGTATTTT.

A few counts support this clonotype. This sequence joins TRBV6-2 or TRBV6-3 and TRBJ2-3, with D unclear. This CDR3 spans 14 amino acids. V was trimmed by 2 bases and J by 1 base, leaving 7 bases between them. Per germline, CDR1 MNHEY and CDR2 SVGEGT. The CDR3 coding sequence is TGTGCCAGCAGTTACGTCAGCCGCACAGATACGCAGTATTTT. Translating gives CASSYVSRTDTQYF.

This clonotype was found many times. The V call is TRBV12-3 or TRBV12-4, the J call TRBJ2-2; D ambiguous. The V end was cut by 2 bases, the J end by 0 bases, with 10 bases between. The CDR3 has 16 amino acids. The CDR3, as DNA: TGTGCCAGCAGTTTATCCCACACAGCGAACACCGGGGAGCTGTTTTTT. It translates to CASSLSHTANTGELFF.

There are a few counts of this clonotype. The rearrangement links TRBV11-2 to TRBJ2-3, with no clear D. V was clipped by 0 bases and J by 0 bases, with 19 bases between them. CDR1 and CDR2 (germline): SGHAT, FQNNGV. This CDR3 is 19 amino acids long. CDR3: CASSLDFAVGHPSTDTQYF. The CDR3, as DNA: TGTGCCAGCAGCTTAGATTTCGCCGTCGGCCACCCCAGCACAGATACGCAGTATTTT.

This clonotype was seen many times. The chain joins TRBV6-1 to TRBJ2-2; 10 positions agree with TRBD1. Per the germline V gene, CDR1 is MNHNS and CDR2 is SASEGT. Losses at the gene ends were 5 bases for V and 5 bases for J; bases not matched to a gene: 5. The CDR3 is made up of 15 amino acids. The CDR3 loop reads CASSQRDRGTGELFF. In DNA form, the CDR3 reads TGTGCCAGCAGTCAACGGGACAGGGGTACCGGGGAGCTGTTTTTT.

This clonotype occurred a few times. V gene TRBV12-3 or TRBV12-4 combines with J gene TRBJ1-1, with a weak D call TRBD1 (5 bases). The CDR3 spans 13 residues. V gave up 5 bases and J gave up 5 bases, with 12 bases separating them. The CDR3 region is CASSPRVGTEAFF. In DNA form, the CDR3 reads TGTGCCAGCAGTCCCAGGGTAGGTACTGAAGCTTTCTTT.

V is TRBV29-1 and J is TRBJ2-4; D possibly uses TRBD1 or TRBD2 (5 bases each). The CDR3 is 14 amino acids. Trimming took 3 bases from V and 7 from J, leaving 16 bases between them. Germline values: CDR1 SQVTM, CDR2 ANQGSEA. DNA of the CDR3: TGCAGCGTTGATTATAGGCTTTGGGGGAACATTCAGTACTTC. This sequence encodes CSVDYRLWGNIQYF.

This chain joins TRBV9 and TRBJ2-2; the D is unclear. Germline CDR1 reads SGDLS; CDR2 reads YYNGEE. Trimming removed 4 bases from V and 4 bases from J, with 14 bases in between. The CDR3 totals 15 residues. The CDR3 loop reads CASSLHLTATGELFF. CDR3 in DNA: TGTGCCAGCAGCCTACATCTAACGGCCACCGGGGAGCTGTTTTTT.

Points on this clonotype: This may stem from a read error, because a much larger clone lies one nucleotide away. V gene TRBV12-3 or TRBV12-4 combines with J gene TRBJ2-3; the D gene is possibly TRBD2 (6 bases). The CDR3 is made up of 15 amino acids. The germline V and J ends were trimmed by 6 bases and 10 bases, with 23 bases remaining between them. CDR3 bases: TGTGCCAGCAGCGGGGAAGGAGGGAGGTGGTATCCGCAGTATTTT. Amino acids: CASSGEGGRWYPQYF.

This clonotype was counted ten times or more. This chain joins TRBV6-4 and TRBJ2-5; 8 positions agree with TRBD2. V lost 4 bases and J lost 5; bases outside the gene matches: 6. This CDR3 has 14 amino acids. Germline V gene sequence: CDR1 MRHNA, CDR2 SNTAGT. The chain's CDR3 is CASSAAGGRETQYF. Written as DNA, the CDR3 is TGTGCCAGCAGTGCCGCGGGGGGCCGGGAGACCCAGTACTTC.

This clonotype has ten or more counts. The CDR3 sequence is CASSRGDSTDTQYF. CDR3 sequence (DNA): TGTGCCAGCAGCCGAGGGGATAGCACAGATACGCAGTATTTT. This rearrangement joins TRBV13 to TRBJ2-3, with D perhaps given as TRBD1 or TRBD2 (5 bases each). CDR1 and CDR2 from the germline V gene are PRHDT and FYEKMQ (reference sequence). CDR3 length: 14 residues. Trimming cost V 5 bases and J 0 bases, with 9 bases left between them.

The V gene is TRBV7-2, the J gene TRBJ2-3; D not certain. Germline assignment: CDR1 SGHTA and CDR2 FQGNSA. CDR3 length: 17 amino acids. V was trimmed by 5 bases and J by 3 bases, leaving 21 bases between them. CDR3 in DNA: TGTGCCAGCAGCCGTGGATTCCGCGGCGGTACAACAGATACGCAGTATTTT. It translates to CASSRGFRGGTTDTQYF. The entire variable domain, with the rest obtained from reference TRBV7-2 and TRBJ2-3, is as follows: GAGVSQSPSNKVTEKGKDVELRCDPISGHTALYWYRQSLGQGLEFLIYFQGNSAPDKSGLPSDRFSAERTGGSVSTLTIQRTQQEDSAVYLCASSRGFRGGTTDTQYFGPGTRLTVL.

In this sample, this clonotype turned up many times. The CDR3, as DNA: TGTGCCAGCAGGTCCTTGGGTACCGGGGAGCTGTTTTTT. Amino acids: CASRSLGTGELFF. The chain employs TRBV12-3 or TRBV12-4 and TRBJ2-2; D unresolved. The CDR3 extends over 13 amino acids. V was cut by 6 bases and J by 5 bases, with 10 bases left in between.

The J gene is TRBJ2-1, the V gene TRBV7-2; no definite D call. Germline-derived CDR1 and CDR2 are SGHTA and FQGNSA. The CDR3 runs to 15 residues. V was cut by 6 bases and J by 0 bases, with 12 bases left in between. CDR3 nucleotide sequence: TGTGCCAGCAGTACCGACTTAGACTCCTACAATGAGCAGTTCTTC. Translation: CASSTDLDSYNEQFF.

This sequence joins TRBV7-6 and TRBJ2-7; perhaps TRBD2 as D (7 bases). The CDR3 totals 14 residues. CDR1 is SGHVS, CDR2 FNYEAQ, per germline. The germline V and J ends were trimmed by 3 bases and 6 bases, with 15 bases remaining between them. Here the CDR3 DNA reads TGTGCCAGCAGCTTTGGAGGGGGGAGGGGCGAGCAGTACTTC. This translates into CASSFGGGRGEQYF.

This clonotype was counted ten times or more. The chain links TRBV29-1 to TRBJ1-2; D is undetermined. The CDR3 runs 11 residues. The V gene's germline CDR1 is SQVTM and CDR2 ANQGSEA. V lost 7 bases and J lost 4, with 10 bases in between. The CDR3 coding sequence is TGCAGCGCCATGGGCGGCTATGGCTACACCTTC. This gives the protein CSAMGGYGYTF.

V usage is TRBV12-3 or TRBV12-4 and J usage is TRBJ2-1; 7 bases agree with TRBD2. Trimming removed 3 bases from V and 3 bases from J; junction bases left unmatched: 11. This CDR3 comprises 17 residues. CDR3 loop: CASSFGLRRGIYNEQFF. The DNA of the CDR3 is TGTGCCAGCAGTTTTGGGCTAAGGCGGGGGATCTACAATGAGCAGTTCTTC.